These 15 T cell receptor beta chains share one sample of origin, sequenced in a study of blood T cell repertoires in COVID-19. Only in-frame clones appear in the TCRdb table, and some are missing; sequencing was by immunoSEQ multiplex PCR. The table includes roughly 16,000 clones, roughly 90% detected once. The sequenced sample consisted of peripheral blood. The source is a human donor in a cohort sampled during active COVID-19.

The chain couples TRBV3-1 (or the pseudogene TRBV3-2) to TRBJ1-1; D gene uncertain. V was shortened by 1 base and J by 1 base, with 4 bases between the two germline ends. Looked up from germline, CDR1 is LGHDT and CDR2 is YNNKEL (reference sequence). The CDR3 length is 13 residues. The CDR3 DNA follows: TGTGCCAGCAGCCAAGGGAGGAACACTGAAGCTTTCTTT. Amino acid sequence: CASSQGRNTEAFF.

V usage is TRBV5-1 and J usage is TRBJ2-3; 9 bases match TRBD2. Trimming removed 0 bases from V and 3 bases from J; junction bases left unmatched: 5. In germline, CDR1 is SGHRS, CDR2 YFSETQ. The CDR3 sequence is 16 residues long. DNA for the CDR3: TGCGCCAGCAGCTTGGTTGCGGGGGGGACTACAGATACGCAGTATTTT. Its translation: CASSLVAGGTTDTQYF.

Only one count was recorded for this clone. V is TRBV21-1 and J is TRBJ1-1. TRBV21-1 is flagged as a pseudogene. The CDR3 is 17 residues long. The CDR3 sequence is CASSKEEGEGGETEAFF. DNA of the CDR3: TGTGCCAGCAGCAAAGAGGAAGGAGAGGGAGGAGAGACTGAAGCTTTCTTT.

CDR3 in amino acids: CAWSNRPNQPQHF. CDR3 in DNA: TGTGCCTGGAGTAACAGGCCTAATCAGCCCCAGCATTTT. The V gene is TRBV30, the J gene TRBJ1-5, with TRBD1 as a possible D gene (5 bases). The CDR3 contains 13 residues. CDR1 is GTSNPN, CDR2 SVGIG, per germline (reference sequence). V lost 2 bases to trimming and J lost 4 bases, with 9 bases between them.

This clone was seen just once. The V and J genes are TRBV20-1 and TRBJ1-1, with 8 bases matching TRBD1. CDR1 and CDR2 from the germline V gene are DFQATT and SNEGSKA (reference sequence). The J segment lost 6 bases and the V segment lost 3 bases, leaving 6 bases of the junction unmatched. The CDR3 spans 13 residues. As DNA, the CDR3 is TGCAGTGCTAGTAGAACGACAGGGGCTGAAGCTTTCTTT. This translates into CSASRTTGAEAFF.

This clone has only one observation. J is TRBJ1-3 and V is TRBV20-1; D not resolved. The V end was cut by 5 bases, the J end by 7 bases, with 9 bases between. The CDR3 spans 11 residues. Germline-derived CDR1 and CDR2 are DFQATT and SNEGSKA (reference sequence). In DNA form, the CDR3 reads TGCAGTGCTCAAGACGGGAACACCATATATTTT. Protein product: CSAQDGNTIYF.

The chain is built from TRBV4-1 and TRBJ1-1; the D gene is possibly TRBD1 (6 bases). Germline V gives CDR1 MGHRA, CDR2 YSYEKL. V was clipped by 7 bases and J by 3 bases, with 18 bases between them. CDR3 size: 15 residues. CDR3 nucleotide sequence: TGCGCCAGCACCCTTATTGGGACAAGAGACACTGAAGCTTTCTTT. As protein: CASTLIGTRDTEAFF.

This clone was recorded once. V gene TRBV9 combines with J gene TRBJ1-2, with a possible D match to TRBD1 (6 bases). The CDR3 consists of 13 residues. Germline V gene data show CDR1 as SGDLS and CDR2 as YYNGEE. Trimming left V 10 bases short and J 8 bases short, with 21 bases between. CDR3 bases: TGTGCCCGCAATCCCGGGGGCGGGGGGGGCTACACCTTC. Translation gives CARNPGGGGGYTF.

A single count supports this clone. The chain recombines TRBV4-1 with TRBJ2-2, with TRBD2 as a possible D gene (7 bases). Trimming left V 6 bases short and J 1 base short, with 12 bases between. CDR3 size: 15 residues. Germline lookup yields CDR1 MGHRA and CDR2 YSYEKL. The chain's CDR3 is CASRAGGQNTGELFF. The CDR3 DNA sequence: TGCGCCAGCAGGGCCGGGGGGCAGAACACCGGGGAGCTGTTTTTT.

The chain is built from TRBV6-6 and TRBJ1-1; 7 bases agree with TRBD1. The CDR3 runs 14 residues. V was pared by 10 bases and J by 0 bases, with 8 bases of the junction left unmatched. In germline, CDR1 is MNHNY, CDR2 SVGAGI (reference sequence). The CDR3 DNA sequence: TGTGCCACCTCACAGGGGTCGGTGAACACTGAAGCTTTCTTT. Its translation is CATSQGSVNTEAFF.

The rearrangement links TRBV6-5 to TRBJ1-6; unclear D gene. Between the trimmed V and J ends, which lost 0 bases and 3 bases, there was a span of 9 bases. The CDR3 loop spans 16 amino acids. CDR1 MNHEY and CDR2 SVGAGI come from the germline V gene. The CDR3 spells CASSYSGGYYNSPLHF. The CDR3 DNA follows: TGTGCCAGCAGTTACTCGGGAGGGTACTATAATTCACCCCTCCACTTT.

V usage is TRBV7-8 and J usage is TRBJ1-5; maybe TRBD1 (6 bases). V was shortened by 1 base and J by 6 bases, with 13 bases between the two germline ends. This CDR3 contains 15 residues. Germline V gene lookup returns CDR1 SGHVS and CDR2 FQNEAQ. CDR3 DNA: TGTGCCAGCAGCTTAGGGACAGCCACGGGTCAGCCCCAGCATTTT. This gives the protein CASSLGTATGQPQHF. Together with reference TRBV7-8 and TRBJ1-5, the CDR3 gives the full variable domain: GAGVSQSPRYKVAKRGQDVALRCDPISGHVSLFWYQQALGQGPEFLTYFQNEAQLDKSGLPSDRFFAERPEGSVSTLKIQRTQQEDSAVYLCASSLGTATGQPQHFGDGTRLSIL.

The CDR3 loop reads CASSQEGRGQYYGYTF. CDR3 bases: TGCGCCAGCAGCCAAGAGGGCAGGGGGCAGTACTATGGCTACACCTTC. The chain uses TRBV4-1 and TRBJ1-2; TRBD1 matches 8 bases. This CDR3 region has 16 residues. Trimming removed 0 bases from V and 3 bases from J; junction bases left unmatched: 6. Germline V gives CDR1 MGHRA, CDR2 YSYEKL.

This clone was picked up one time. V is TRBV18 and J is TRBJ2-3; D gene uncertain. The germline V gene has CDR1 KGHSH and CDR2 LQKENI. The CDR3 covers 14 residues. Trimming pared 3 bases from V and 0 bases from J, leaving 7 bases between. CDR3 in DNA: TGTGCCAGCTCACCCACAGCTAGCACAGATACGCAGTATTTT. Translated, it gives CASSPTASTDTQYF.

This sequence joins TRBV6-5 and TRBJ2-1; 11 nucleotides align to TRBD2. The CDR3 is 15 amino acids. V was clipped by 6 bases and J by 3 bases; unmatched bases: 4. Germline V gives CDR1 MNHEY, CDR2 SVGAGI. CDR3 DNA sequence: TGTGCCAGCAGATTAGCGGGGGGGATCTACAATGAGCAGTTCTTC. Protein product: CASRLAGGIYNEQFF.